The T cell receptor beta chain under discussion was sequenced for a study of blood T cell repertoires in COVID-19. The overall study: The study drew acute and convalescent COVID-19 samples from the United States, Italy and Spain. Sample material is recorded as cDNA or gDNA derived from T cells, B-cell-depleted T cells, or PBMCs.

Under the authors' procedure: Reference gene primers were amplified, and this amplification served to estimate nucleated cell counts. Here immunoSEQ multiplex PCR was the method, and the copy in TCRdb shows in-frame clones only, minus some. V, J and clone size derive from that table, while D and trimming were established from the DNA sequence. Here the sample spans tens of thousands of clones, roughly 82% being singletons. The clonotype was recovered from a woman aged 80 or over with acute or convalescent COVID-19. Sequencing was performed on peripheral blood.

This chain's CDR3 is CASYPSGGGWPGANVLTF. CDR3 bases: TGTGCCAGCTATCCGAGCGGGGGAGGGTGGCCTGGGGCCAACGTCCTGACTTTC. This chain links TRBV28 with TRBJ2-6, with TRBD2 matching over 8 bases. The J segment lost 2 bases and the V segment lost 8 bases, leaving 14 bases of the junction unmatched. From germline, CDR1 is MDHEN and CDR2 SYDVKM. The CDR3 consists of 18 residues.